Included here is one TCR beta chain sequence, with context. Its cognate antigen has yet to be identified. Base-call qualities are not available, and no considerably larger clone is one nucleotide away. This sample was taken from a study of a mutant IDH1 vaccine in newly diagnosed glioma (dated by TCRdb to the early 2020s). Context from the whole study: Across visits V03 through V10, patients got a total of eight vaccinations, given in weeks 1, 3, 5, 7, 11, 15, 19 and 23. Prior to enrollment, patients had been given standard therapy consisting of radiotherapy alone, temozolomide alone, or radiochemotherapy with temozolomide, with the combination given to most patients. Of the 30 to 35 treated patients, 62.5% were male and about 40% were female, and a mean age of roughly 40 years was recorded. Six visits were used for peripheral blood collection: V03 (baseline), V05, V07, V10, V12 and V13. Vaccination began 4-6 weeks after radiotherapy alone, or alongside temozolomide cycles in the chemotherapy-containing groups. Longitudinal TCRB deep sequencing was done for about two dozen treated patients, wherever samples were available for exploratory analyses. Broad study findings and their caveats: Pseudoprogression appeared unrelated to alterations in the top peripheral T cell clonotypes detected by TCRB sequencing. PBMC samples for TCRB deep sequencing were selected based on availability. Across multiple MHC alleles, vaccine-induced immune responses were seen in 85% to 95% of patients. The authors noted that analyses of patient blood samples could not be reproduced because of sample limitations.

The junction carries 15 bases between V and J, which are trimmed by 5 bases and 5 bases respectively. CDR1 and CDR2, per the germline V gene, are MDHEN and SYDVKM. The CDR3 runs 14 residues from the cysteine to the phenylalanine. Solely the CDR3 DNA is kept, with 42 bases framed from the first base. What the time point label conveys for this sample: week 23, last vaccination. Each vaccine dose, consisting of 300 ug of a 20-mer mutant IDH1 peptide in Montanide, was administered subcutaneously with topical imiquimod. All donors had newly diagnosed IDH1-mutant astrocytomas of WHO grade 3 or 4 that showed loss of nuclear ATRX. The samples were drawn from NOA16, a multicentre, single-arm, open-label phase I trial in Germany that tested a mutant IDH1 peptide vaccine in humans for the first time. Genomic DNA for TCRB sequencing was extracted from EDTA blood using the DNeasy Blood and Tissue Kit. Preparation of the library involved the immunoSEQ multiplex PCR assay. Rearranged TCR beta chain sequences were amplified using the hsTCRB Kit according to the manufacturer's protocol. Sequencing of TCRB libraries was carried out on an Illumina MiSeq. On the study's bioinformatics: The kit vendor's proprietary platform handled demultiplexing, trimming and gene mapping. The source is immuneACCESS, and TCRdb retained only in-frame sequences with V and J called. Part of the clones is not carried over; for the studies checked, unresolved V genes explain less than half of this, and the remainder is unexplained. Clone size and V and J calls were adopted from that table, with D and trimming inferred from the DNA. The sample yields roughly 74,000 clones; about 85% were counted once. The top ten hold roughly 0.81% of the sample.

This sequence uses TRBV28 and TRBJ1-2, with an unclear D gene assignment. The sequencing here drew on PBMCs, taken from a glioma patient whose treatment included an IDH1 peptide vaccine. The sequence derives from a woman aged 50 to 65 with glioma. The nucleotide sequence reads TGTGCCAGCAGTCCTCCGGGCGGAGCTTATGGCTACACCTTC. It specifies CASSPPGGAYGYTF.